This TCR beta chain was captured by sequencing in a study of T cell repertoires in aging, cancer and after chemotherapy. Overall study: Glioblastoma patients receiving temozolomide-based therapy gave paired samples before and after chemotherapy. The whole study produced a dataset of several million TCR reads.

Regarding the study as a whole: No conclusions about immunological memory after chemotherapy can be drawn from the repertoire data. Median generation probability rose over the chemotherapy interval in each cancer cohort, suggesting rebound thymic output.

A remark on this clonotype: Its antigen is unidentified. At one end the junction does not follow the germline gene, possibly because of a read error.

TRB rearrangements spanning V, D and J were amplified using mixed TRB-A/B primers. Using its own MiXCR run on the multiplex PCR reads, TCRdb lists one record per CDR3 protein. The table shows a few thousand distinct CDR3 sequences, with around two thirds occurring only once. Germline CDR1 and CDR2: MDHEN and SYDVKM. The CDR3 length is 17 residues. Peripheral blood genomic DNA, not sorted cells or RNA, was the template. The TCR comes from a human donor with a solid tumor. The sequenced sample was blood. The rearrangement links TRBV28 to TRBJ2-6; D possibly corresponds to TRBD1 (6 bases). DNA of the CDR3: TGTGCCATCAGTGCCCCGACAGGAACCTCTGGGGCCAACGTCCTGACTTTC. Translated, it gives CAISAPTGTSGANVLTF. The whole variable domain, filled in from reference TRBV28 and TRBJ2-6, reads DVKVTQSSRYLVKRTGEKVFLECVQDMDHENMFWYRQDPGLGLRLIYFSYDVKMKEKGDIPEGYSVSREKKERFSLILESASTNQTSMYLCAISAPTGTSGANVLTFGAGSRLTVL.